Below are 2 T cell receptor beta chains sequenced from a single sample in a study of CD4+ T cells in melanoma. Using immunoSEQ multiplex PCR, the repertoire was profiled, and TCRdb retains in-frame clones only, with some absent. The table shows 120,000 to 150,000 clones, with roughly 91% occurring only once. All receptors derive from a human donor with melanoma.

This rearrangement joins TRBV7-9 to TRBJ1-1, with 10 bases matching TRBD1. Germline CDR1 and CDR2: SEHNR and FQNEAQ (reference sequence). The V segment lost 5 bases and the J segment 3 bases; nucleotides outside the gene matches: 3. CDR3 size: 14 residues. In nucleotides, the CDR3 is TGTGCCAGCAGCCCCGGGACAGGGGACACTGAAGCTTTCTTT. It yields the protein CASSPGTGDTEAFF. Supplemented by reference TRBV7-9 and TRBJ1-1, the full variable domain reads DTGVSQNPRHKITKRGQNVTFRCDPISEHNRLYWYRQTLGQGPEFLTYFQNEAQLEKSRLLSDRFSAERPKGSFSTLEIQRTEQGDSAMYLCASSPGTGDTEAFFGQGTRLTVV.

This chain joins TRBV9 and TRBJ2-3, with 8 bases aligning to TRBD2. The CDR3 runs to 16 residues. The germline CDR1 and CDR2 sequences are SGDLS and YYNGEE. Germline trimming cut 0 bases from V and 0 bases from J; bases unmatched to any gene: 3. The chain's CDR3 is CASSVDGGASTDTQYF. The CDR3, as DNA: TGTGCCAGCAGCGTAGACGGGGGGGCTAGCACAGATACGCAGTATTTT.